This TCR beta chain came from a study of OX40 agonist ivuxolimab in advanced cancers. Broadly, across the study: Ivuxolimab was an agonistic, fully human IgG2 monoclonal antibody directed against OX40 (CD134), a costimulatory receptor. Intravenous ivuxolimab was administered to patients every 2 weeks at six dose levels: 0.01, 0.1, 0.3, 1.5, 3 and 10 mg/kg. Partial responses were achieved by three dose-escalation patients, of whom one had hepatocellular carcinoma and two had cutaneous melanoma. The paper covers the monotherapy dose-escalation part of the phase I ivuxolimab trial, which included N of about 50 patients. Among the approximately 50 dose-escalation patients, about 20 had hepatocellular carcinoma, about 15 melanoma, 9 renal cell carcinoma and 9 head and neck cancer. Patients were allowed to have had prior anti-PD-1, anti-PD-L1 or anti-CTLA-4 therapy, and 40% of the dose-escalation patients had been treated with checkpoint inhibitors. Peripheral TCRbeta sequencing aimed to test whether ivuxolimab altered TCR sequence diversity and caused clonal T-cell expansion. In the dose-escalation cohort, around four fifths of patients were male, and the mean age was roughly 60 years, with a range of 23 to 79.

Overall study results and their limits: In the 0.1-3.0 mg/kg groups, partial responders were among the patients with the lowest normalized peripheral clonal expansion, particularly in CD8+ T cells. After ivuxolimab, more expanded clones were found on average in CD8+ T cells than in CD4+ T cells. At doses of 0.1 to 3.0 mg/kg, clonal expansion of both CD4+ and CD8+ blood T cells was observed from baseline to week 6. Low levels of normalized T-cell clonal expansion were also seen in some patients who did not respond. Antigen specificity was not determined for the clonally expanded peripheral T cells.

The trial excluded patients who had a history of autoimmune disease or were on systemic immunosuppression. Peripheral blood for TCR sequencing was drawn from every dose cohort at baseline, at cycle 4 day 1 and at cycle 7 day 1. Samples were obtained from an open-label, multicenter, first-in-human phase I dose-escalation trial of ivuxolimab. Adults with locally advanced or metastatic melanoma, renal cell carcinoma, hepatocellular carcinoma or head and neck squamous cell carcinoma were enrolled in the trial. Before TCR sequencing, CD4+ T cells and CD8+ T cells from peripheral blood were sorted into separate populations. Genomic DNA was isolated from the sorted cells so that the TCRbeta CDR3 region could be sequenced. The immunoSEQ Assay was used to sequence the TCRbeta CDR3 regions. The source is immuneACCESS, and TCRdb retained only in-frame sequences with V and J called. Part of the clones is not carried over; for the studies checked, unresolved V genes explain less than half of this, and the remainder is unexplained. This sample comprises over 35,000 clones, approximately 85% of them detected only once. Of the sample, about a sixth is held by the ten largest clones.

This clone was seen more than once but under ten times. Its recognized antigen is unknown. Base qualities are not recorded, but no much larger clone differs from it by a single base. The source was CD4+ or CD8+ T cells sorted from blood, collected in a trial of the OX40 agonist ivuxolimab. The TCR was taken from an adult with an advanced solid tumor such as melanoma, head and neck, liver or kidney cancer.

CDR3 sequence: CASSSPTPAGPGYTF. The base sequence is TGTGCCAGCAGTTCACCCACCCCGGCAGGGCCAGGCTACACCTTC. The rearrangement joined TRBV11-2 to TRBJ1-2; the D gene is perhaps TRBD1, from 5 matching bases. The germline V gene provides CDR1 SGHAT and CDR2 FQNNGV. The CDR3 measures 15 amino acids from cysteine to phenylalanine. Just the 45-base CDR3 DNA is kept, in frame starting at base 1. Between the V and J ends, shortened by 6 bases and 8 bases respectively, the junction contains 22 bases.